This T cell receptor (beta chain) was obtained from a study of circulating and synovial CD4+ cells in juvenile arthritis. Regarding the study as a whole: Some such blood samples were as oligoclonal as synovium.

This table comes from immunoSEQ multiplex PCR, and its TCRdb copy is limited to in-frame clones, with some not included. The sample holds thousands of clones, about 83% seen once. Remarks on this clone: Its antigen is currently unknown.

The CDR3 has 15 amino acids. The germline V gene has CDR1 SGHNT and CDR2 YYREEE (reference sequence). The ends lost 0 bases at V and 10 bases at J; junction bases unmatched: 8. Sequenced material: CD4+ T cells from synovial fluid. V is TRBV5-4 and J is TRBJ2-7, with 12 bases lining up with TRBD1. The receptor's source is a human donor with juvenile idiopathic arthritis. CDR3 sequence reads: CASSLGLGQGAPQYF. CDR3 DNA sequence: TGTGCCAGCAGCTTGGGTCTGGGACAGGGGGCCCCCCAGTACTTC.